These T cell receptor beta chains were read from a single sample in a study of beta chain features in type 1 diabetes. Data came from immunoSEQ multiplex PCR; TCRdb stores just in-frame clones and leaves some out. The sample has 150,000 or so clones, about 63% seen once; the top ten hold about 0.1%. Input material: naive CD4+ T cells from blood. The receptors were sampled from a man aged 25 to 45 with type 1 diabetes. CDR3s include the opening cysteine and the closing phenylalanine or tryptophan. A D gene is named only where the DNA matches it firmly. Clone size, where shown, is once, few, many, or a class for clones that have expanded.

v_gene	d_gene	j_gene	abundance	CDR3nt	CDR3aa
TRBV30	TRBD1	TRBJ2-2	.	TGTGCCTGGAGTTCGCACAGGGGGCGCAACACCGGGGAGCTGTTTTTT	CAWSSHRGRNTGELFF
TRBV23-1	.	TRBJ1-4	.	TGCGCCAGCAGTCAACTGGACAGTTCTAATGAAAAACTGTTTTTT	CASSQLDSSNEKLFF
TRBV2	.	TRBJ2-1	.	TGTGCCAGCAGGGACAGCCTCGGGGATGAGCAGTTCTTC	CASRDSLGDEQFF
TRBV25-1	TRBD2	TRBJ2-3	.	TGTGCCAGCAGTGTTCGGGCGGGACTAGCGGACACAGATACGCAGTATTTT	CASSVRAGLADTDTQYF
TRBV7-2	.	TRBJ2-1	once	TGTGCCAGCAGCTTAGAGTACAGCAACAATGAGCAGTTCTTC	CASSLEYSNNEQFF
TRBV7-2	TRBD2	TRBJ2-2	few	TGTGCCAGCAGCTACCAGGGACTAGCGGGGGGCCCTGCGGTTTTT	CASSYQGLAGGPAVF
TRBV10-3	TRBD1	TRBJ2-7	.	TGTGCCATCTCCGAGGGGGGACAGGGGAGTCGGTACGAGCAGTACTTC	CAISEGGQGSRYEQYF
TRBV10-3	.	TRBJ1-2	.	TGTGCCATCAGTGAGTCATCGAGTGTCTATGGCTACACCTTC	CAISESSSVYGYTF
TRBV5-1	TRBD2	TRBJ2-1	once	TGCGCCAGCAGCCTTCTAGCGGGGGTGGTCAATGAGCAGTTCTTC	CASSLLAGVVNEQFF
TRBV7-2	TRBD1	TRBJ2-1	.	TGTGCCAGCAGTAACAGGGGGACCTACAATGAGCAGTTCTTC	CASSNRGTYNEQFF
TRBV28	TRBD1	TRBJ1-4	few	TGTGCCAGCAGTTTCGGACAGGGTGAAAAACTGTTTTTT	CASSFGQGEKLFF
TRBV7-9	.	TRBJ2-3	.	TGTGCCAGCAGCTTTGTCTCAGATACGCAGTATTTT	CASSFVSDTQYF
TRBV25-1	.	TRBJ2-3	.	TGTGCCAGCAGACTCGGGGGCACAGATACGCAGTATTTT	CASRLGGTDTQYF
TRBV5-1	.	TRBJ2-4	.	TGCGCCAGCAGCCGTAGCTTTGGGCTAGCCAAAAACATTCAGTACTTC	CASSRSFGLAKNIQYF
TRBV29-1	.	TRBJ1-2	few	TGCAGCGTTGGGTATTCGGGTGGCTACACCTTC	CSVGYSGGYTF
TRBV5-1	.	TRBJ1-2	once	TGCGCCAGCAGCTTGTTGGCAGGAAACTATGGCTACACCTTC	CASSLLAGNYGYTF
TRBV25-1	.	TRBJ2-4	few	TGTGCCAGCAGTTCTGGGATCTGGGGCAAAAACATTCAGTACTTC	CASSSGIWGKNIQYF
TRBV4-1	.	TRBJ2-5	.	TGCGCCAGCAGCCAAGGAGCGCCAGTACCTGGGGGGACCCAGTACTTC	CASSQGAPVPGGTQYF
TRBV7-2	TRBD1	TRBJ2-1	.	TGTGCCAGCAGCCCTTCCAAAGGGGGCTGGGAGGAGCAGTTCTTC	CASSPSKGGWEEQFF
TRBV29-1	TRBD1	TRBJ2-1	few	TGCAGCGGGGCGGACAGGGGCCCCTACAATGAGCAGTTCTTC	CSGADRGPYNEQFF
TRBV4-3	TRBD2	TRBJ2-1	.	TGCGCCAGCAGCCAAGAACCCCTAACTAGCGGAGACAATGAGCAGTTCTTC	CASSQEPLTSGDNEQFF